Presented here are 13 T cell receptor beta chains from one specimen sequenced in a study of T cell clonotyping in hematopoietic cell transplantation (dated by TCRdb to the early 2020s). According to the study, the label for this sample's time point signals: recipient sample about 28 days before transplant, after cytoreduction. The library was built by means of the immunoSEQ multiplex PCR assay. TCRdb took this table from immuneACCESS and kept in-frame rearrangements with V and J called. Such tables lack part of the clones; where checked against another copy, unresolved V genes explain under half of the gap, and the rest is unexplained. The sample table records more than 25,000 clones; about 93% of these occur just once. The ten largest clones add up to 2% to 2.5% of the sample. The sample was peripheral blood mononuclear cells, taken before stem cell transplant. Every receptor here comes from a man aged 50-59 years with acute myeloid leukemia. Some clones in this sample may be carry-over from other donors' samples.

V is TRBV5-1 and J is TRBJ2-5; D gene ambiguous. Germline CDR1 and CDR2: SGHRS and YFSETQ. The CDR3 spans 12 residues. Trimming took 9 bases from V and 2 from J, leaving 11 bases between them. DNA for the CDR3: TGCGCCACCCGGGCAGAGCAAGAGACCCAGTACTTC. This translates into CATRAEQETQYF.

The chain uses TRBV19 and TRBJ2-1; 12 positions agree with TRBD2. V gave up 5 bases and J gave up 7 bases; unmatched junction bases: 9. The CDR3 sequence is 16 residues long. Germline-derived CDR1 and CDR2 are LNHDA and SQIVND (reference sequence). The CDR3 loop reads CASSGQTSGGLNEQFF. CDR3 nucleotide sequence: TGTGCCAGTAGTGGCCAGACTAGCGGGGGTTTGAATGAGCAGTTCTTC.

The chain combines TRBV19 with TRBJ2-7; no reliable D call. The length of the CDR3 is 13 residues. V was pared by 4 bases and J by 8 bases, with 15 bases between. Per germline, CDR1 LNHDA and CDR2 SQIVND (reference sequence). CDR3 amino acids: CASSKSAQTQQYF. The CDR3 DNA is TGTGCCAGTAGTAAATCAGCGCAGACTCAGCAGTACTTC.

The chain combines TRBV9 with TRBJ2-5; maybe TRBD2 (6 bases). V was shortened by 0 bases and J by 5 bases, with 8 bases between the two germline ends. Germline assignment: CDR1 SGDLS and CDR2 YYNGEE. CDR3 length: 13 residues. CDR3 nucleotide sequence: TGTGCCAGCAGCGTAGGGGGGGAGGAGACCCAGTACTTC. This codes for CASSVGGEETQYF.

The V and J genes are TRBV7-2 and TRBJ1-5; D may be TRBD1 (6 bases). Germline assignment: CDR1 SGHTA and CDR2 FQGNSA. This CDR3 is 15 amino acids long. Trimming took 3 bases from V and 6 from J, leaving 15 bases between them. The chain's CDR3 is CASSLETGWGQPQHF. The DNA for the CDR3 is TGTGCCAGCAGCTTGGAAACAGGGTGGGGTCAGCCCCAGCATTTT.

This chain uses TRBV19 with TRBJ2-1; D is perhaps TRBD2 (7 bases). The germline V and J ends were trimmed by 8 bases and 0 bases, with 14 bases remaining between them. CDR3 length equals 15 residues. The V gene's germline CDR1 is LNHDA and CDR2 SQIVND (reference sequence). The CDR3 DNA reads TGTGCCAGTGGGGGGGCGGACAGCTCCTACAATGAGCAGTTCTTC. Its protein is CASGGADSSYNEQFF.

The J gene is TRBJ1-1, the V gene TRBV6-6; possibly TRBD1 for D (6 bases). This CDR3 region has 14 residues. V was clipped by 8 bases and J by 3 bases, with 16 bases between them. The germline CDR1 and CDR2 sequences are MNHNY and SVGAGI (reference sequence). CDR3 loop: CASRIGGQDTEAFF. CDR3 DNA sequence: TGTGCCAGCCGGATAGGGGGTCAAGACACTGAAGCTTTCTTT.

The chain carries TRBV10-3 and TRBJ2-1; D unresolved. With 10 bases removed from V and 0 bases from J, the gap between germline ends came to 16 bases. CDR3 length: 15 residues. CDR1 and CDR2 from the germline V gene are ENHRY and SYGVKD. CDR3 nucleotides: TGTGCCACTAGTAGAACGGGCAGCTCCTACAATGAGCAGTTCTTC. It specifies CATSRTGSSYNEQFF.

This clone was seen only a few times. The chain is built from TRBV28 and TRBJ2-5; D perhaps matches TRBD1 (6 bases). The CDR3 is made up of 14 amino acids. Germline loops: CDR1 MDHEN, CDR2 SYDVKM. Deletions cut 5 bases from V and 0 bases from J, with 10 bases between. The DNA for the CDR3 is TGTGCCAGCAGTGCCCGGGACAACCAAGAGACCCAGTACTTC. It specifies CASSARDNQETQYF.

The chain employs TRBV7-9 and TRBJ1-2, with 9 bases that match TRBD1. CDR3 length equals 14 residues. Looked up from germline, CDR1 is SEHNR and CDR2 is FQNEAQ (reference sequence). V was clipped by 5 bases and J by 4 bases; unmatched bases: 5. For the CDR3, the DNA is TGTGCCAGCAGCGAACCGGGACAGGGCTATGGCTACACCTTC. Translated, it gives CASSEPGQGYGYTF.

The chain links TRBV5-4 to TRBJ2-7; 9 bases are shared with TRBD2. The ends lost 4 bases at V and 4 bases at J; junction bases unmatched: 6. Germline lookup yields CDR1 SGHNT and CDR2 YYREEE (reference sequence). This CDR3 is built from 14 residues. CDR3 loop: CASSVTSGSYEQYF. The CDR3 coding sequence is TGTGCCAGCAGCGTGACTAGCGGTTCATACGAGCAGTACTTC.

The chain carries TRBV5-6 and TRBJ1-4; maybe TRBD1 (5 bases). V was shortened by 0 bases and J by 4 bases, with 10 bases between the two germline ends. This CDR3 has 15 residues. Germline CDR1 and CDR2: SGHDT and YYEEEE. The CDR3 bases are TGTGCCAGCAGCTTGGATCGACAGTATAATGAAAAACTGTTTTTT. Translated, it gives CASSLDRQYNEKLFF. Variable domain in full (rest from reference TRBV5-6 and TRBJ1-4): DAGVTQSPTHLIKTRGQQVTLRCSPKSGHDTVSWYQQALGQGPQFIFQYYEEEERQRGNFPDRFSGHQFPNYSSELNVNALLLGDSALYLCASSLDRQYNEKLFFGSGTQLSVL.

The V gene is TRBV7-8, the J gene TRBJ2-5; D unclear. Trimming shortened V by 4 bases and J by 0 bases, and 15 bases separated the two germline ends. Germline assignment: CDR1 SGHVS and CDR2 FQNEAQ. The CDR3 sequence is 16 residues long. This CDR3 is CASSSSWAAYQETQYF. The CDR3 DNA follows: TGTGCCAGCAGCTCATCATGGGCCGCGTACCAAGAGACCCAGTACTTC.